These 28 T cell receptor beta chains came from one sample sequenced in a study of blood T cell repertoires in COVID-19. Produced via immunoSEQ multiplex PCR; TCRdb's table is partial and in-frame only. The sample shows roughly 65,000 clones, roughly 84% of them seen only once. The material sequenced was peripheral blood. These receptors came from a man over 45 with acute or convalescent COVID-19.

The V and J genes are TRBV12-3 or TRBV12-4 and TRBJ1-1, with no clear D. Trimming took 5 bases from V and 5 from J, leaving 9 bases between them. The CDR3 contains 12 residues. In nucleotides, the CDR3 is TGTGCCAGCAGTACAACAGATACTGAAGCTTTCTTT. Translated: CASSTTDTEAFF.

The rearrangement uses TRBV10-3 and TRBJ1-4; TRBD1 matches at 7 bases. The CDR3 is 19 residues long. Germline CDR1 and CDR2: ENHRY and SYGVKD. Losses at the gene ends were 4 bases for V and 0 bases for J; bases not matched to a gene: 14. The CDR3 reads CAISVDRQGIFATNEKLFF. In DNA, the CDR3 is TGTGCCATCAGTGTCGACCGACAGGGAATATTTGCAACTAATGAAAAACTGTTTTTT.

This clone was recorded only once. This rearrangement joins TRBV9 to TRBJ1-6; tentative D call: TRBD1 (5 bases). Germline lookup yields CDR1 SGDLS and CDR2 YYNGEE. The CDR3 runs to 12 residues. V lost 4 bases and J lost 11, with 10 bases in between. CDR3 sequence reads: CASSRGVPPLHF. In DNA, the CDR3 is TGTGCCAGCAGCCGGGGGGTCCCACCCCTCCACTTT.

V gene TRBV3-1 (or the pseudogene TRBV3-2) combines with J gene TRBJ1-2; D not certain. Germline V gene sequence: CDR1 LGHDT, CDR2 YNNKEL (reference sequence). V was cut by 0 bases and J by 8 bases, with 13 bases left in between. The CDR3 length is 14 residues. CDR3 sequence reads: CASSQEPGFGGYTF. CDR3 in DNA: TGTGCCAGCAGCCAAGAACCCGGGTTCGGGGGCTACACCTTC.

Note on this clone: Other DNA sequences in the same sample also yield this CDR3. The CDR3 sequence: CAISESGQLNSPLHF. The CDR3 nucleotides read TGTGCCATCAGTGAGTCCGGACAGCTGAATTCACCCCTCCACTTT. J is TRBJ1-6 and V is TRBV10-3, with D maybe TRBD1 (6 bases). Germline lookup yields CDR1 ENHRY and CDR2 SYGVKD. V lost 0 bases, J lost 7 bases, and 10 bases lay in between. CDR3 length: 15 amino acids.

The chain is built from TRBV5-1 and TRBJ2-5; 11 bases are shared with TRBD2. Per germline, CDR1 SGHRS and CDR2 YFSETQ. CDR3 length: 15 residues. The trim removed 4 bases at V and 2 bases at J, leaving 4 bases unmatched. The DNA of the CDR3 is TGCGCCAGCAGCCCGTGGACTAGCGGGCAAGAGACCCAGTACTTC. It encodes CASSPWTSGQETQYF.

The CDR3 nucleotides read TGTGCCAGCAGCCGTACAGGTGGGGGCGTCTTGAACACTGAAGCTTTCTTT. This encodes CASSRTGGGVLNTEAFF. The chain links TRBV7-9 to TRBJ1-1, with D perhaps matching TRBD1 (6 bases). The CDR3 has 17 amino acids. V was pared by 5 bases and J by 0 bases, with 19 bases between. Germline-derived CDR1 and CDR2 are SEHNR and FQNEAQ (reference sequence).

CDR3 residues: CASSFGGNSNQPQHF. For the CDR3, the DNA is TGTGCCAGCAGCTTTGGAGGGAATAGCAATCAGCCCCAGCATTTT. This rearrangement joins TRBV7-9 to TRBJ1-5; D is ambiguous. Germline V lookup: CDR1 SEHNR, CDR2 FQNEAQ (reference sequence). V was shortened by 3 bases and J by 0 bases, with 9 bases between the two germline ends. This CDR3 is built from 15 residues.

This clone was observed once. The rearrangement joins TRBV5-1 to TRBJ2-1; 8 bases match TRBD2. The CDR3 loop spans 15 amino acids. Germline CDR1 SGHRS, CDR2 YFSETQ. Unmatched junction bases numbered 6, after V lost 3 bases and J lost 4 bases. This chain's CDR3 is CASSSPSGQYNEQFF. The CDR3, as DNA: TGCGCCAGCAGCTCGCCTAGCGGGCAGTACAATGAGCAGTTCTTC.

In its sample, this clone was seen a few times. The chain couples TRBV6-1 to TRBJ1-4, with D perhaps matching TRBD1 (5 bases). CDR1 and CDR2 (germline): MNHNS, SASEGT. The CDR3 loop spans 15 amino acids. V lost 1 base to trimming and J lost 7 bases, with 13 bases between them. The DNA of the CDR3 is TGTGCCAGCAGTGAAGAGGCGGGGGGGTTTGAAAAACTGTTTTTT. Translating it yields CASSEEAGGFEKLFF.

The chain's CDR3 is CASTMIGVNQPQHF. The CDR3 DNA is TGTGCCAGCACCATGATAGGGGTGAATCAGCCCCAGCATTTT. V and J are TRBV6-5 and TRBJ1-5, with D possibly matching TRBD1 (5 bases). Trimming left V 7 bases short and J 4 bases short, with 14 bases between. Germline V CDR1 and CDR2: MNHEY, SVGAGI. CDR3 length: 14 amino acids.

The chain combines TRBV4-1 with TRBJ1-6; no firm D call. The CDR3 has 13 residues. The ends were cut back, 4 bases at V and 4 bases at J, with 5 bases in the middle. The V gene's germline CDR1 is MGHRA and CDR2 YSYEKL. The CDR3 reads CASSPQYNSPLHF. The CDR3 DNA follows: TGCGCCAGCAGCCCACAGTATAATTCACCCCTCCACTTT.

The chain combines TRBV7-3 with TRBJ2-2; D may be TRBD1 (6 bases). Trimming stripped 4 bases from V and 2 bases from J, with 14 bases between. Per germline, CDR1 SGHTA and CDR2 FQGTGA. The CDR3 consists of 16 residues. The CDR3 here is CASSSNSGTNTGELFF. DNA of the CDR3: TGTGCCAGCAGCTCCAATTCCGGGACAAACACCGGGGAGCTGTTTTTT.

The chain uses TRBV4-1 and TRBJ1-1, with D possibly being TRBD1 (5 bases). CDR1 and CDR2 (germline): MGHRA, YSYEKL. The CDR3 has 15 residues. V lost 4 bases, J lost 1 base, and 13 bases lay in between. The CDR3 reads CASSLSGMANTEAFF. For the CDR3, the DNA is TGCGCCAGCAGCCTTTCAGGGATGGCGAACACTGAAGCTTTCTTT.

The chain joins TRBV12-5 to TRBJ2-1, with 12 nucleotides matching TRBD2. Germline V CDR1 and CDR2: LGHNT, FRNRAP. J lost 4 bases, V lost 1 base, and 5 bases had no gene match. This CDR3 contains 17 residues. The DNA of the CDR3 is TGTGCTAGTGGTTTGGCCTATCTAGCGGGGGGGTACAATGAGCAGTTCTTC. Its protein is CASGLAYLAGGYNEQFF. Full variable domain (outside the CDR3, taken from reference TRBV12-5 and TRBJ2-1): DARVTQTPRHKVTEMGQEVTMRCQPILGHNTVFWYRQTMMQGLELLAYFRNRAPLDDSGMPKDRFSAEMPDATLATLKIQPSEPRDSAVYFCASGLAYLAGGYNEQFFGPGTRLTVL.

This clone was recorded once. V is TRBV28 and J is TRBJ1-2, with 8 bases aligning to TRBD1. V trimming: 3 bases; J trimming: 0 bases; junction bases outside the gene matches: 9. CDR3 length equals 17 residues. Germline assignment: CDR1 MDHEN and CDR2 SYDVKM. The CDR3 region has the DNA TGTGCCAGCAGTTTTCGTGGGCAGGGGGCCCCTAACTATGGCTACACCTTC. This gives the protein CASSFRGQGAPNYGYTF.

This clone has just one count. The genes are TRBV2 and TRBJ2-7, with a possible D match to TRBD1 (5 bases). Germline V lookup: CDR1 SNHLY, CDR2 FYNNEI. Trimming left V 5 bases short and J 5 bases short, with 19 bases between. The CDR3 runs 15 residues. The CDR3 sequence is CASSPRAFGLHEQYF. CDR3 nucleotide sequence: TGTGCCAGCAGTCCCAGGGCCTTTGGTCTACACGAGCAGTACTTC.

This clone was observed a single time. The chain has TRBV7-9 and TRBJ1-1; no firm D call. Trimming removed 4 bases from V and 1 base from J, with 13 bases in between. This CDR3 region has 15 residues. CDR1 SEHNR and CDR2 FQNEAQ come from the germline V gene (reference sequence). CDR3 protein: CASSSPSGGNTEAFF. CDR3 nucleotides: TGTGCCAGCAGCTCCCCGTCCGGAGGGAACACTGAAGCTTTCTTT.

The CDR3 region has the DNA TGTGCCAGCAGTTTATATGGGACTAGCGGGGGGACGAATACCTACGAGCAGTACTTC. The encoded protein is CASSLYGTSGGTNTYEQYF. The V gene is TRBV27, the J gene TRBJ2-7, with TRBD2 matching 15 bases. V was pared by 1 base and J by 2 bases, with 9 bases of the junction left unmatched. Germline CDR1 reads MNHEY; CDR2 reads SMNVEV (reference sequence). This CDR3 comprises 19 residues.

The chain links TRBV6-5 to TRBJ1-2, with 11 bases matching TRBD1. V was clipped by 4 bases and J by 7 bases; unmatched bases: 8. CDR3 length: 15 amino acids. Germline V gene sequence: CDR1 MNHEY, CDR2 SVGAGI. This chain's CDR3 is CASSSSGTGGGGYTF. In DNA form, the CDR3 reads TGTGCCAGCAGTTCTTCCGGGACAGGGGGAGGTGGCTACACCTTC.

V usage is TRBV9 and J usage is TRBJ1-1, with 10 bases matching TRBD1. The CDR3 loop spans 17 amino acids. In germline, CDR1 is SGDLS, CDR2 YYNGEE. Losses at the gene ends were 3 bases for V and 4 bases for J; bases not matched to a gene: 12. For the CDR3, the DNA is TGTGCCAGCAGCGACCCGGGACAGGGGATCCCGAGCACTGAAGCTTTCTTT. Encoded protein: CASSDPGQGIPSTEAFF.

The chain employs TRBV18 and TRBJ1-2, with a tentative D call TRBD1 (5 bases). In germline, CDR1 is KGHSH, CDR2 LQKENI. This CDR3 spans 17 amino acids. V lost 3 bases and J lost 4, with 21 bases in between. The CDR3 nucleotides read TGTGCCAGCTCACCCCCGGCGGGGGGGATACCCTCCTATGGCTACACCTTC. This encodes CASSPPAGGIPSYGYTF.

The chain carries TRBV18 and TRBJ2-7; D may be TRBD1 (6 bases). The CDR3 covers 15 residues. Trimming removed 1 base from V and 9 bases from J, with 19 bases in between. Germline V lookup: CDR1 KGHSH, CDR2 LQKENI. The CDR3 protein is CASSPQGAQQGSQYF. CDR3 nucleotide sequence: TGTGCCAGCTCACCACAAGGGGCTCAACAGGGATCGCAGTACTTC.

V usage is TRBV27 and J usage is TRBJ2-1; 12 nucleotides line up with TRBD2. The germline V gene has CDR1 MNHEY and CDR2 SMNVEV (reference sequence). V shed 2 bases and J 4 bases; nucleotides not matched to a gene: 0. The CDR3 consists of 15 residues. The CDR3 protein is CASSLGTSGYNEQFF. The CDR3, as DNA: TGTGCCAGCAGTTTAGGGACTAGCGGGTACAATGAGCAGTTCTTC.

This chain links TRBV13 with TRBJ2-3; D uncertain. This CDR3 contains 15 residues. The germline gives CDR1 PRHDT, CDR2 FYEKMQ (reference sequence). The V and J ends lost 3 bases and 4 bases respectively, with 14 bases between them. CDR3 in amino acids: CASSFRSTRPDTQYF. The CDR3 bases are TGTGCCAGCAGCTTCCGGTCCACCCGCCCAGATACGCAGTATTTT.

The chain is built from TRBV5-1 and TRBJ1-2; a possible D gene is TRBD1 (6 bases). The CDR3 length is 16 residues. Trimming cost V 0 bases and J 4 bases, with 16 bases left between them. From germline, CDR1 is SGHRS and CDR2 YFSETQ. The DNA of the CDR3 is TGCGCCAGCAGCTTGGGTGGGGGCGGACAGATCTATGGCTACACCTTC. Its translation: CASSLGGGGQIYGYTF.

The chain employs TRBV7-9 and TRBJ1-2; D gene unclear. Germline V CDR1 and CDR2: SEHNR, FQNEAQ (reference sequence). CDR3 length: 15 residues. V was clipped by 1 base and J by 1 base, with 10 bases between them. The CDR3 reads CASSLEVTNNYGYTF. The CDR3 nucleotides are TGTGCCAGCAGCTTAGAGGTCACTAATAACTATGGCTACACCTTC.

The rearrangement joins TRBV19 to TRBJ2-7; D gene ambiguous. V was clipped by 2 bases and J by 0 bases, with 11 bases between them. This CDR3 is built from 15 residues. Germline-derived CDR1 and CDR2 are LNHDA and SQIVND (reference sequence). The CDR3 region is CASSITGSSSYEQYF. CDR3 sequence (DNA): TGTGCCAGTAGTATAACGGGTTCCAGCTCCTACGAGCAGTACTTC.